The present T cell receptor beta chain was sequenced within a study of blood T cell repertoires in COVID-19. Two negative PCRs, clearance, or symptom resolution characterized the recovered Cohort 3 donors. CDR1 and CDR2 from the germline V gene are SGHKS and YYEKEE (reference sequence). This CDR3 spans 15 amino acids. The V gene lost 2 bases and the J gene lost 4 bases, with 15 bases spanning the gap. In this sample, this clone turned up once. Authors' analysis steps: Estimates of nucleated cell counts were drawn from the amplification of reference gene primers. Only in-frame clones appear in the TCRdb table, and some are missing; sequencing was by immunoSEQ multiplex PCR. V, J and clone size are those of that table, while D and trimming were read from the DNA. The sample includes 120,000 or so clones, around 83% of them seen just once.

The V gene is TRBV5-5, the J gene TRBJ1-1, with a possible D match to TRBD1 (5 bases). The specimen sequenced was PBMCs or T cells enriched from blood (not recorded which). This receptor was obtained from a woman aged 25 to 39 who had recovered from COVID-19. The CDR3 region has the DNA TGTGCCAGCAGCTTAATGGGAAGGGGAGGCACTGAAGCTTTCTTT. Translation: CASSLMGRGGTEAFF.